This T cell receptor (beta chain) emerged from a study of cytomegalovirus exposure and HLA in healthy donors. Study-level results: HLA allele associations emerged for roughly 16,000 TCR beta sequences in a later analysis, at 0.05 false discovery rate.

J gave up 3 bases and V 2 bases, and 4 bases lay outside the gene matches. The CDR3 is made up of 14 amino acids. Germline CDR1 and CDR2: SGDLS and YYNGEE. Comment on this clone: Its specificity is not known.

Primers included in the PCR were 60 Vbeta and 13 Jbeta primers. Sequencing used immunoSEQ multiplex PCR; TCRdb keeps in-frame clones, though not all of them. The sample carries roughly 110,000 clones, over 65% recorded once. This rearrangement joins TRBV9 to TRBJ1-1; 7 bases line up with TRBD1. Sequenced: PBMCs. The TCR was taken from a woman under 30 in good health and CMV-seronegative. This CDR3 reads CASSVFRGDTEAFF. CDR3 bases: TGTGCCAGCAGCGTGTTCAGGGGGGACACTGAAGCTTTCTTT.